These 28 T cell receptor beta chains were all obtained from the same sample, sequenced in a study of CD8+CD57+ T cells in acquired aplastic anemia. By flow cytometry, patients selected for sequencing had shown an expansion of CD8+CD57+ cells. Genomic DNA, serving as template, underwent TCR beta VDJ and CDR3 profiling. TCRdb re-called the reads through MiXCR, storing one row per CDR3 protein. The sample consists of more than 150,000 distinct CDR3 sequences, about 50% of them appearing once. Sequencing input: sorted CD4+, CD8+, or CD8+CD57+ T cells (not recorded which) from PBMCs. All receptors come from a human donor with aplastic anemia.

This clonotype was seen many times. The rearrangement uses TRBV24-1 and TRBJ2-1; 9 bases agree with TRBD2. CDR1 and CDR2 from the germline V gene are KGHDR and SFDVKD. V dropped 8 bases and J dropped 4; count of bases not matched to a gene: 14. CDR3 length equals 17 residues. The chain's CDR3 is CATMRGGHSGHYNEQFF. CDR3 nucleotide sequence: TGTGCCACCATGCGGGGGGGCCATAGTGGACATTACAATGAGCAGTTCTTC.

The chain links TRBV4-1 to TRBJ1-2, with no clear D. V was clipped by 1 base and J by 0 bases, with 15 bases between them. Germline V CDR1 and CDR2: MGHRA, YSYEKL. The CDR3 length is 17 residues. The CDR3 region has the DNA TGCGCCAGCAGCCAAGCTAGGGCCGGGGTAGCTAACTATGGCTACACCTTC. It codes for CASSQARAGVANYGYTF.

The gene calls are TRBV20-1 and TRBJ2-7, with 11 bases identical to TRBD2. Germline values: CDR1 DFQATT, CDR2 SNEGSKA (reference sequence). J was trimmed by 4 bases and V by 5 bases; bases with no gene match: 7. The length of the CDR3 is 14 residues. The CDR3 spells CSAGLASGGYEQYF. The CDR3 bases are TGCAGTGCTGGCCTGGCTAGCGGGGGGTACGAGCAGTACTTC.

The V and J genes are TRBV2 and TRBJ2-7, with TRBD2 matching over 9 bases. CDR3 length: 16 residues. The V segment lost 4 bases and the J segment 5 bases; nucleotides outside the gene matches: 12. Per germline, CDR1 SNHLY and CDR2 FYNNEI. The CDR3 reads CASSGSLAGVSDEQYV. DNA for the CDR3: TGTGCCAGCAGTGGGTCGTTAGCGGGGGTCAGCGACGAGCAGTACGTC.

This chain uses TRBV2 with TRBJ1-3; D gene uncertain. V shed 10 bases and J shed 3 bases, with 7 bases lying between them. This CDR3 comprises 11 residues. Per germline, CDR1 SNHLY and CDR2 FYNNEI. CDR3 protein: CANILGNTIYF. CDR3 in DNA: TGTGCCAACATCCTTGGAAACACCATATATTTT. The variable domain in full, completed from reference TRBV2 and TRBJ1-3, reads EPEVTQTPSHQVTQMGQEVILRCVPISNHLYFYWYRQILGQKVEFLVSFYNNEISEKSEIFDDQFSVERPDGSNFTLKIRSTKLEDSAMYFCANILGNTIYFGEGSWLTVV.

This sequence joins TRBV20-1 and TRBJ1-2, with D maybe TRBD1 (5 bases). V was cut by 1 base and J by 7 bases, with 16 bases left in between. This CDR3 spans 14 amino acids. In germline, CDR1 is DFQATT, CDR2 SNEGSKA (reference sequence). The CDR3 DNA reads TGCAGTGCTAGAGCCCCAGGAGGGGCGGGTGGCTACACCTTC. Translating gives CSARAPGGAGGYTF.

The chain carries TRBV4-2 and TRBJ1-1, with TRBD1 identical over 9 bases. The trim removed 0 bases at V and 4 bases at J, leaving 12 bases unmatched. CDR1 LGHNA and CDR2 YNFKEQ come from the germline V gene. This CDR3 spans 18 amino acids. CDR3 region: CASSQEITGGGWSTEAFF. The CDR3 nucleotides read TGTGCCAGCAGCCAAGAGATTACAGGGGGCGGCTGGAGCACTGAAGCTTTCTTT.

This chain uses TRBV2 with TRBJ1-6, with a weak D call TRBD1 (5 bases). V was clipped by 8 bases and J by 9 bases, with 20 bases between them. Germline V lookup: CDR1 SNHLY, CDR2 FYNNEI. The CDR3 spans 15 residues. The CDR3 DNA follows: TGTGCCAGCTCACCACCGACCCAGGGCCTTTCACCCCTCCACTTT. Translated: CASSPPTQGLSPLHF.

This clonotype was seen many times. The genes are TRBV13 and TRBJ2-3; D gene ambiguous. V was pared by 7 bases and J by 2 bases, with 7 bases between. The CDR3 has 12 amino acids. Germline V gives CDR1 PRHDT, CDR2 FYEKMQ (reference sequence). This chain's CDR3 is CASKNYTDTQYF. The CDR3 DNA follows: TGTGCCAGCAAAAACTACACAGATACGCAGTATTTT.

The chain has TRBV10-3 and TRBJ2-7, with 9 bases lining up with TRBD1. Germline CDR1 ENHRY, CDR2 SYGVKD. This CDR3 has 13 amino acids. The V gene end was trimmed by 6 bases and the J gene end by 3 bases; junction bases not matched to a gene: 3. CDR3 nucleotides: TGTGCCATCAGCCAGGGACAGGGCTACGAGCAGTACTTC. It yields the protein CAISQGQGYEQYF.

Many counts were recorded for this clonotype. The chain recombines TRBV10-1 with TRBJ2-7, with a tentative D call TRBD2 (5 bases). The CDR3 consists of 17 residues. Germline values: CDR1 WNHNN, CDR2 SYGVQD (reference sequence). Trimming removed 0 bases from V and 2 bases from J, with 17 bases in between. In nucleotides, the CDR3 is TGCGCCAGCAGTGAGTCGAACTGGGAGCTAGGTCCCTACGAGCAGTACTTC. This encodes CASSESNWELGPYEQYF.

V usage is TRBV2 and J usage is TRBJ1-6; no clear D gene. Trimming removed 2 bases from V and 8 bases from J, with 13 bases in between. The CDR3 is made up of 15 amino acids. The germline V gene encodes CDR1 SNHLY and CDR2 FYNNEI. The CDR3 sequence is CASSESTVSDSPLHF. CDR3 in DNA: TGTGCCAGCAGTGAAAGTACAGTGTCGGATTCACCCCTCCACTTT. Drawing the rest from reference TRBV2 and TRBJ1-6, the complete variable domain is EPEVTQTPSHQVTQMGQEVILRCVPISNHLYFYWYRQILGQKVEFLVSFYNNEISEKSEIFDDQFSVERPDGSNFTLKIRSTKLEDSAMYFCASSESTVSDSPLHFGNGTRLTVT.

This sequence joins TRBV11-2 and TRBJ1-5, with TRBD1 as a possible D gene (5 bases). V lost 3 bases to trimming and J lost 0 bases, with 12 bases between them. Looked up from germline, CDR1 is SGHAT and CDR2 is FQNNGV. The CDR3 is 16 residues long. The CDR3 is CASSFSYRRSNQPQHF. The CDR3 DNA reads TGTGCCAGCAGCTTTAGTTACAGGCGTAGCAATCAGCCCCAGCATTTT.

This sequence joins TRBV24-1 and TRBJ2-1; 13 nucleotides line up with TRBD2. The CDR3 contains 16 residues. Losses at the gene ends were 3 bases for V and 5 bases for J; bases not matched to a gene: 3. The germline V gene encodes CDR1 KGHDR and CDR2 SFDVKD. The CDR3 sequence is CATSDRGLAGDNEQFF. CDR3 nucleotide sequence: TGTGCCACCAGTGATCGCGGACTAGCGGGGGACAATGAGCAGTTCTTC.

The chain is built from TRBV24-1 and TRBJ1-2; D is unclear. Germline CDR1 reads KGHDR; CDR2 reads SFDVKD. Trimming removed 1 base at V and 7 bases at J, with 18 bases between. The CDR3 has 16 amino acids. DNA of the CDR3: TGTGCCACCAGTGATTTTTGGGGTTGGGTGGGAGGTGGCTACACCTTC. It yields the protein CATSDFWGWVGGGYTF.

This clonotype was seen at least ten times. V is TRBV7-8 and J is TRBJ2-7, with D possibly matching TRBD1 (6 bases). V gave up 5 bases and J gave up 2 bases, with 10 bases separating them. Germline V gene data show CDR1 as SGHVS and CDR2 as FQNEAQ. The CDR3 extends over 13 amino acids. The CDR3 nucleotides are TGTGCCAGCAGCCTAGGGACACCCTACGAGCAGTACTTC. Its translation: CASSLGTPYEQYF.

The V call is TRBV7-6, the J call TRBJ1-3; maybe TRBD1 (6 bases). The CDR3 loop spans 16 amino acids. V lost 0 bases and J 3 bases, leaving 12 bases between the germline ends. CDR1 SGHVS and CDR2 FNYEAQ come from the germline V gene. The CDR3: CASSLAGGSYGNTIYF. DNA of the CDR3: TGTGCCAGCAGCTTAGCGGGGGGCTCGTATGGAAACACCATATATTTT.

CDR3 protein: CATSRDRGLEQETQYF. CDR3 nucleotides: TGTGCCACCAGCAGAGACAGGGGACTCGAACAAGAGACCCAGTACTTC. The chain employs TRBV15 and TRBJ2-5, with D tentatively TRBD1 or TRBD2 (6 bases each). Germline V CDR1 and CDR2: LNHNV, YYDKDF (reference sequence). The CDR3 has 16 residues. V was trimmed by 0 bases and J by 2 bases, leaving 13 bases between them. Based on the CDR3 plus reference TRBV15 and TRBJ2-5, the full variable domain is DAMVIQNPRYQVTQFGKPVTLSCSQTLNHNVMYWYQQKSSQAPKLLFHYYDKDFNNEADTPDNFQSRRPNTSFCFLDIRSPGLGDTAMYLCATSRDRGLEQETQYFGPGTRLLVL.

The chain links TRBV20-1 to TRBJ1-2; TRBD1 aligns across 7 bases. J lost 8 bases, V lost 5 bases, and 5 bases had no gene match. The germline V gene encodes CDR1 DFQATT and CDR2 SNEGSKA (reference sequence). CDR3 length: 11 amino acids. The CDR3 region has the DNA TGCAGTGCTTCTGACAGGGCAGGCTACACCTTC. Translating it yields CSASDRAGYTF.

This chain joins TRBV7-8 and TRBJ1-2; tentative D call: TRBD1 (6 bases). V lost 5 bases to trimming and J lost 0 bases, with 16 bases between them. The CDR3 is made up of 16 amino acids. CDR1 SGHVS and CDR2 FQNEAQ come from the germline V gene. CDR3 in DNA: TGTGCCAGCAGCCTACAGGGCGTGGGAGCTAACTATGGCTACACCTTC. This sequence encodes CASSLQGVGANYGYTF.

J is TRBJ1-2 and V is TRBV24-1; 9 nucleotides line up with TRBD1. The length of the CDR3 is 15 residues. Per the germline V gene, CDR1 is KGHDR and CDR2 is SFDVKD. Germline trimming cut 9 bases from V and 8 bases from J; bases unmatched to any gene: 15. The CDR3 reads CATQIRMGQGEGYTF. The CDR3 DNA sequence: TGTGCCACCCAGATACGTATGGGACAGGGAGAAGGCTACACCTTC.

This clonotype was seen repeatedly, ten times or more. The chain is built from TRBV12-3 or TRBV12-4 and TRBJ1-2, with a tentative D call TRBD1 (6 bases). The CDR3 is 15 amino acids. Trimming left V 2 bases short and J 2 bases short, with 12 bases between. CDR3 in DNA: TGTGCCAGCAGTTTACAACAGGGTGGCAACTATGGCTACACCTTC. It specifies CASSLQQGGNYGYTF.

This clonotype was detected many times. This sequence joins TRBV7-3 and TRBJ2-3; 11 positions agree with TRBD2. CDR3 length equals 15 residues. Trimming removed 5 bases from V and 4 bases from J; junction bases left unmatched: 5. From germline, CDR1 is SGHTA and CDR2 FQGTGA. The CDR3 nucleotides are TGTGCCAGCAGCGAAACTAGCGGGGGAGCAGATACGCAGTATTTT. The encoded protein is CASSETSGGADTQYF. The complete variable domain, with remaining parts taken from reference TRBV7-3 and TRBJ2-3, reads GAGVSQTPSNKVTEKGKYVELRCDPISGHTALYWYRQSLGQGPEFLIYFQGTGAADDSGLPNDRFFAVRPEGSVSTLKIQRTERGDSAVYLCASSETSGGADTQYFGPGTRLTVL.

This clonotype was seen only a few times. The V and J genes are TRBV10-3 and TRBJ2-3; 11 nucleotides match TRBD2. V lost 8 bases and J lost 3; bases outside the gene matches: 4. Per germline, CDR1 ENHRY and CDR2 SYGVKD. This CDR3 region has 14 residues. CDR3 sequence: CAIATSGATDTQYF. DNA of the CDR3: TGTGCCATCGCGACTAGCGGGGCTACAGATACGCAGTATTTT.

The chain links TRBV7-8 to TRBJ2-7, with 12 bases fitting TRBD2. The CDR3 runs 18 residues. With V trimmed by 4 bases and J by 4 bases, 14 bases remained unmatched. Per the germline V gene, CDR1 is SGHVS and CDR2 is FQNEAQ. The CDR3 nucleotides read TGTGCCAGCAGCTATAAACGGACTAGCGGGACGGGGAAGTACGAGCAGTACTTC. Protein product: CASSYKRTSGTGKYEQYF.

On this clonotype itself: An end of the junction does not agree with germline; a read error may underlie this. This sequence joins TRBV7-4 and TRBJ2-7; D is ambiguous. The CDR3 has 13 residues. CDR1 is SGHVT, CDR2 SQSDAQ, per germline. CDR3 residues: CASSLGYDYEQYF. CDR3 bases: TGCGCCAGCAGCTTGGGATATGACTACGAGCAGTACTTC.

With regard to this clonotype: This clone may be a read error of a much larger clone one base away. The chain joins TRBV6-1 to TRBJ2-7, with 7 positions matching TRBD1. Germline-derived CDR1 and CDR2 are MNHNS and SASEGT. This CDR3 has 14 residues. Losses at the gene ends were 1 base for V and 2 bases for J; bases not matched to a gene: 2. CDR3 nucleotide sequence: TGTGCCAGCAGTGAAGTGACAGGGACCTACGAGCAGTACTTC. Encoded protein: CASSEVTGTYEQYF.

This clonotype came up a few times. The rearrangement joins TRBV3-1 to TRBJ2-5; D perhaps matches TRBD1 (6 bases). The CDR3 is made up of 17 amino acids. Germline loops: CDR1 LGHDT, CDR2 YNNKEL (reference sequence). Trimming cost V 4 bases and J 2 bases, with 20 bases left between them. The CDR3 loop reads CASSRRAGQSSQETQYF. The CDR3 DNA reads TGTGCCAGCAGCCGCAGGGCTGGACAGTCGTCTCAAGAGACCCAGTACTTC.